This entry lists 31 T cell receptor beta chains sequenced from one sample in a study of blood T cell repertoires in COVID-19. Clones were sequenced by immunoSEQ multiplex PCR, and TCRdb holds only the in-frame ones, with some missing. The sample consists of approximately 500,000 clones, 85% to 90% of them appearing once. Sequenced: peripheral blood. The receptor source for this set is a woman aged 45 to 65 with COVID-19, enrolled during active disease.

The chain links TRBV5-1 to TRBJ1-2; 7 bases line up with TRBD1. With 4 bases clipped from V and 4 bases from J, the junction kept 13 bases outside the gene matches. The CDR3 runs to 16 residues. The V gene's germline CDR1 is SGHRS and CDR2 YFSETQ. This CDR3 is CASSPSSTGAVYGYTF. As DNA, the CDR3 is TGCGCCAGCAGCCCTAGCTCTACAGGGGCGGTCTATGGCTACACCTTC.

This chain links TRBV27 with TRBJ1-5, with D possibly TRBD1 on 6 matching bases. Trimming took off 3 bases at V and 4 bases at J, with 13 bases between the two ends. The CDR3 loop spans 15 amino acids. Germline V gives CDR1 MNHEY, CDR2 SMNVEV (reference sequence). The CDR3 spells CASSFADRRNQPQHF. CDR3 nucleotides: TGTGCCAGCAGTTTCGCTGACAGGAGGAATCAGCCCCAGCATTTT.

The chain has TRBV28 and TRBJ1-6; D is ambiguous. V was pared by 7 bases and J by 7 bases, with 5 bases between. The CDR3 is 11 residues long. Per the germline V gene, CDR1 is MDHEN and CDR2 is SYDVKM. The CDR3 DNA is TGTGCCAGCAACCAGAATTCACCCCTCCACTTT. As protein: CASNQNSPLHF.

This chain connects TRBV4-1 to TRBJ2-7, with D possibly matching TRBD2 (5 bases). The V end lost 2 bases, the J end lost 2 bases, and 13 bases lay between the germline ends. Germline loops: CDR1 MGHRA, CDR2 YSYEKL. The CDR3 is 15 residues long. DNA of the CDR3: TGCGCCAGCAGCCAATGGGCGGGTGGAACCTACGAGCAGTACTTC. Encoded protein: CASSQWAGGTYEQYF.

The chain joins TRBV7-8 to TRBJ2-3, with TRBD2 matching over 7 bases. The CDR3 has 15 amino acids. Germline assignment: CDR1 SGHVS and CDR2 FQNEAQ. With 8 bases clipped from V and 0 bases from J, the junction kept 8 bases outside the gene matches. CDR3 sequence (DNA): TGTGCCAGCGCCTCCTGGGGAGGGAGCACAGATACGCAGTATTTT. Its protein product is CASASWGGSTDTQYF.

CDR3 DNA: TGTGCCAGCAGAGGGGCAGGGGAAGATACGCAGTATTTT. This sequence encodes CASRGAGEDTQYF. The V call is TRBV6-5, the J call TRBJ2-3; D is perhaps TRBD1 (6 bases). From germline, CDR1 is MNHEY and CDR2 SVGAGI. Trimming shortened V by 6 bases and J by 5 bases, and 12 bases separated the two germline ends. This CDR3 region has 13 residues.

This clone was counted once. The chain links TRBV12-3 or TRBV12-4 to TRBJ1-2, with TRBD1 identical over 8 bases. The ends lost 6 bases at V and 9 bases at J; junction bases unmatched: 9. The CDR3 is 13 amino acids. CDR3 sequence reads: CASRPTGELRYTF. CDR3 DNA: TGTGCCAGCAGACCGACAGGGGAGTTACGCTACACCTTC.

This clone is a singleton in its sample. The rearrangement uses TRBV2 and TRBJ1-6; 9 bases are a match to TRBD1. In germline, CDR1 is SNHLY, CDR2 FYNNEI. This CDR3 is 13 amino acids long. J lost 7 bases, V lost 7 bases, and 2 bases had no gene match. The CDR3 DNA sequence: TGTGCCAGCACCGGACAGGGGAATTCACCCCTCCACTTT. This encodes CASTGQGNSPLHF.

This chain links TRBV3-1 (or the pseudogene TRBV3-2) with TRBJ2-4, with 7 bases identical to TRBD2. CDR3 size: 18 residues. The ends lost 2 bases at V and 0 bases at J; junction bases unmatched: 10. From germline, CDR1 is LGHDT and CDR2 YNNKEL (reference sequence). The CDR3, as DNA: TGTGCCAGCAGCCAAAGATCTGGGGAGGGGATAGCCAAAAACATTCAGTACTTC. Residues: CASSQRSGEGIAKNIQYF.

The DNA of the CDR3 is TGTGCCAGCAACTGGGCAGGGGCCGGGAATGAAAAACTGTTTTTT. It yields the protein CASNWAGAGNEKLFF. This chain joins TRBV5-6 and TRBJ1-4, with D possibly matching TRBD1 (6 bases). Trimming cost V 6 bases and J 5 bases, with 17 bases left between them. The CDR3 length is 15 residues. Germline V CDR1 and CDR2: SGHDT, YYEEEE.

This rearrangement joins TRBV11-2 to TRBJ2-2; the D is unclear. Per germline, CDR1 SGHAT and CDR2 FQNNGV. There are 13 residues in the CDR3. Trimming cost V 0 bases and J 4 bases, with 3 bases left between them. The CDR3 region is CASSLDITGELFF. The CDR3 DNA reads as TGTGCCAGCAGCTTAGATATCACCGGGGAGCTGTTTTTT.

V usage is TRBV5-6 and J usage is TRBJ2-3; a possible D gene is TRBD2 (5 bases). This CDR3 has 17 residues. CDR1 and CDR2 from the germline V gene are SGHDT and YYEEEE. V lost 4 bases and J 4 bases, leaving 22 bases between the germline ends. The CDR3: CASSLGSLVIDPDTQYF. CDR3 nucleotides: TGTGCCAGCAGCCTTGGATCACTAGTCATAGACCCAGATACGCAGTATTTT.

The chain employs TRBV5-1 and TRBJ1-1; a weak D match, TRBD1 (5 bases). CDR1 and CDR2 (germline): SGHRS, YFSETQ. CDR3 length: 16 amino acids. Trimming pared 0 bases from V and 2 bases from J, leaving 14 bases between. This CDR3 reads CASSLESGRFNTEAFF. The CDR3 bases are TGCGCCAGCAGCTTGGAATCAGGGAGGTTTAACACTGAAGCTTTCTTT.

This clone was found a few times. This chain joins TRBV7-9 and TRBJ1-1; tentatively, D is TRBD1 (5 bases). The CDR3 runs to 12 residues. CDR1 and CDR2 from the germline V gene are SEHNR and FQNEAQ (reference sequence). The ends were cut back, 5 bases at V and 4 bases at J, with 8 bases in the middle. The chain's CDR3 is CASSHTGTEAFF. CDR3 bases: TGTGCCAGCAGCCATACAGGCACTGAAGCTTTCTTT. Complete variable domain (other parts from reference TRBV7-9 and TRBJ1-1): DTGVSQNPRHKITKRGQNVTFRCDPISEHNRLYWYRQTLGQGPEFLTYFQNEAQLEKSRLLSDRFSAERPKGSFSTLEIQRTEQGDSAMYLCASSHTGTEAFFGQGTRLTVV.

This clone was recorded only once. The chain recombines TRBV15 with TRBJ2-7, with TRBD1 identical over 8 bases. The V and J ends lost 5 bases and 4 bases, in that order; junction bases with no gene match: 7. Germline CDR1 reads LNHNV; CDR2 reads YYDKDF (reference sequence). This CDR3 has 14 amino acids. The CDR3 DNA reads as TGTGCCACCAGCCCCAGACAGGGGAAGTACGAGCAGTACTTC. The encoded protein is CATSPRQGKYEQYF.

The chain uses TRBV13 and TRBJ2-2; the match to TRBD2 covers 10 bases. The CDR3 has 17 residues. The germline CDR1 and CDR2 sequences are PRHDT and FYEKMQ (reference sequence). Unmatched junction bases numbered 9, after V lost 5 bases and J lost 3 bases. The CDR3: CASSPQGTSVHTGELFF. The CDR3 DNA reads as TGTGCCAGCAGCCCCCAGGGGACTAGCGTTCACACCGGGGAGCTGTTTTTT.

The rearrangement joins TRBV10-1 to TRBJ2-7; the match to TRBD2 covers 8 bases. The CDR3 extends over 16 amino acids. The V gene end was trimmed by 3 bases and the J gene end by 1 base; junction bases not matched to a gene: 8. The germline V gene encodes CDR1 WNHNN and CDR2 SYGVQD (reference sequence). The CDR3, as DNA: TGCGCCAGCAGTGATATCGTTACTAGCGGATCCTACGAGCAGTACTTC. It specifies CASSDIVTSGSYEQYF.

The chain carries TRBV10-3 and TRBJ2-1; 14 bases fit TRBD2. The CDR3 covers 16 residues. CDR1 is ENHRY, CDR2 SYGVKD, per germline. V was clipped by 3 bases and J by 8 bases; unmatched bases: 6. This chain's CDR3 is CAISDSTSGGAYEQFF. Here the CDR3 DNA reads TGTGCCATCAGTGATTCGACTAGCGGGGGGGCTTATGAGCAGTTCTTC.

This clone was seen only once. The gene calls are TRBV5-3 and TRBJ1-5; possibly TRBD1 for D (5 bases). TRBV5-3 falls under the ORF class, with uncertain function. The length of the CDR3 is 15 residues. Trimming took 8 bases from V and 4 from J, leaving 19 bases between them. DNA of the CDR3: TGTGCCAGGGGGACTGGGAGGGGCGCGAATCAGCCCCAGCATTTT. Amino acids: CARGTGRGANQPQHF.

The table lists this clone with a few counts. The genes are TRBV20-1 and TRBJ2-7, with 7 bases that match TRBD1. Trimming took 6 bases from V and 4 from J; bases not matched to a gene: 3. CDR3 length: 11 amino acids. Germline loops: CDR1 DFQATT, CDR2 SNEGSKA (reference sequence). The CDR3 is CSAQTGYEQYF. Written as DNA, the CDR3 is TGCAGTGCCCAGACAGGGTACGAGCAGTACTTC.

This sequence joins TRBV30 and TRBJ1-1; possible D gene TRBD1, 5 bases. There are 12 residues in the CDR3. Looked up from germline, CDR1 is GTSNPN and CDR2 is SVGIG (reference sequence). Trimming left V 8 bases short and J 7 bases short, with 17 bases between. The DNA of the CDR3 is TGTGCCGGTAGGAAGGGGTTTGGTGAAGCTTTCTTT. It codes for CAGRKGFGEAFF.

The CDR3 is CSVEVQGVETQYF. The CDR3 nucleotides are TGCAGCGTTGAGGTTCAGGGGGTTGAGACCCAGTACTTC. The chain couples TRBV29-1 to TRBJ2-5; 7 bases fit TRBD1. In germline, CDR1 is SQVTM, CDR2 ANQGSEA. The CDR3 is made up of 13 amino acids. V shed 3 bases, J shed 5 bases, and the junction held 6 bases outside the gene matches.

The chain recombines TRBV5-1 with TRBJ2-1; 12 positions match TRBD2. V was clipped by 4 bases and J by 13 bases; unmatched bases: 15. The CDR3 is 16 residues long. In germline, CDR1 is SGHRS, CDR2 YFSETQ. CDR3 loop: CASSNLGTSGPQGQFF. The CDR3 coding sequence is TGCGCCAGCAGCAACCTCGGGACTAGCGGGCCCCAGGGTCAGTTCTTC.

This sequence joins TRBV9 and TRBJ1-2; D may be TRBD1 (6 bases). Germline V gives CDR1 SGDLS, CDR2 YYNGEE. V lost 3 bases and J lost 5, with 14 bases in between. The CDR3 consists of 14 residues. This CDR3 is CASSAYRVDYGYTF. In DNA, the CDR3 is TGTGCCAGCAGCGCGTACAGGGTAGATTATGGCTACACCTTC.

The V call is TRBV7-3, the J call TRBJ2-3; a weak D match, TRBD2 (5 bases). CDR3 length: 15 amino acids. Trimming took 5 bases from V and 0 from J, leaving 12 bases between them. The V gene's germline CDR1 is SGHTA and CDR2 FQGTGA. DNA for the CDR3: TGTGCCAGCAGCCGCGCCCGGACTAGCACAGATACGCAGTATTTT. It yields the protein CASSRARTSTDTQYF.

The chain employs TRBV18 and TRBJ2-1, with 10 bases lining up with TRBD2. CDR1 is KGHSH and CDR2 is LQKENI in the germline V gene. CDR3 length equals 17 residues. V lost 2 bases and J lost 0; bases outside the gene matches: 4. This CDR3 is CASSPLLAGDSYNEQFF. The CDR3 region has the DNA TGTGCCAGCTCACCATTGCTAGCGGGGGACTCCTACAATGAGCAGTTCTTC.

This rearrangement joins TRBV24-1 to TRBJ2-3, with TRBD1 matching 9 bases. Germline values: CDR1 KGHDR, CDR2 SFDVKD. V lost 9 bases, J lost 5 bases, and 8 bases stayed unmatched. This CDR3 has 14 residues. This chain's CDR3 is CATSGQGSLDTQYF. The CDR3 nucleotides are TGTGCCACCTCCGGACAGGGGTCCTTAGATACGCAGTATTTT.

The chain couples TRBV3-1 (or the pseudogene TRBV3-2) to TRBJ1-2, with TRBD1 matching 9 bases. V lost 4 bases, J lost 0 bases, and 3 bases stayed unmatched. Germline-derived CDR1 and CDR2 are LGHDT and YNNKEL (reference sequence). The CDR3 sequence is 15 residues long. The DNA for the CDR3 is TGTGCCAGCAGCCCGGGACAGGGCACTAACTATGGCTACACCTTC. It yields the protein CASSPGQGTNYGYTF.

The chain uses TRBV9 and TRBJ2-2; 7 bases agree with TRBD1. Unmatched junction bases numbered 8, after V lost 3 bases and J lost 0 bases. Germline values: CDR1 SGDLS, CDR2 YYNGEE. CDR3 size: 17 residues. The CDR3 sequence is CASSAQGWGPNTGELFF. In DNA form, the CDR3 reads TGTGCCAGCAGCGCACAGGGGTGGGGCCCGAACACCGGGGAGCTGTTTTTT.

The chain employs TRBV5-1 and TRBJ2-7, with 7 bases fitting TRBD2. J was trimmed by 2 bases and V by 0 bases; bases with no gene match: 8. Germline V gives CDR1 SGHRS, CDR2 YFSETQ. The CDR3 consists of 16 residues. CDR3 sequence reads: CASSLAGGGATYEQYF. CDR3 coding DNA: TGCGCCAGCAGCTTGGCCGGGGGAGGGGCAACCTACGAGCAGTACTTC.

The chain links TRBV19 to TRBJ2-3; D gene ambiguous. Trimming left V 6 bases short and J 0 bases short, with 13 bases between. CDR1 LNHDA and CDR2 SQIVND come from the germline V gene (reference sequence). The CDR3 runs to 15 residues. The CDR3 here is CASRGRPSSTDTQYF. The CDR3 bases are TGTGCCAGTAGGGGCAGACCGTCTAGCACAGATACGCAGTATTTT.